These 23 T cell receptor beta chains originate from one sample sequenced in a study of radiation and T cells in renal cell carcinoma. Time point here: baseline pretreatment blood. Treatment specified: 15 Gy SBRT to primary tumor, nephrectomy 4 weeks later. Assay: immunoSEQ multiplex PCR; the TCRdb copy retains only in-frame clones and omits some. The data show 55,000 to 65,000 clones, more than 60% seen once. Source: blood, taken from a patient whose treatment included radiotherapy and nephrectomy. The receptor source for this set is a man in his fifties or sixties with renal cell carcinoma.

The genes are TRBV9 and TRBJ2-3; D is possibly TRBD1 or TRBD2 (5 bases each). The CDR3 sequence is 16 residues long. V lost 0 bases to trimming and J lost 2 bases, with 13 bases between them. Germline CDR1 and CDR2: SGDLS and YYNGEE. CDR3 amino acids: CASSVVDRGVTDTQYF. Written as DNA, the CDR3 is TGTGCCAGCAGCGTAGTCGACCGAGGGGTCACAGATACGCAGTATTTT.

This sequence joins TRBV30 and TRBJ2-3, with TRBD2 as a possible D gene (6 bases). Germline values: CDR1 GTSNPN, CDR2 SVGIG (reference sequence). The CDR3 runs 11 residues. Trimming took off 7 bases at V and 6 bases at J, with 11 bases between the two ends. The DNA of the CDR3 is TGTGCCTCGGACCGGGGGGATACGCAGTATTTT. It codes for CASDRGDTQYF.

This chain joins TRBV7-2 and TRBJ2-2, with D perhaps TRBD1 or TRBD2 (5 bases each). The germline V gene encodes CDR1 SGHTA and CDR2 FQGNSA. V dropped 1 base and J dropped 6 bases, with 15 bases sitting between them. The CDR3 length is 16 residues. In DNA form, the CDR3 reads TGTGCCAGCAGCTTAGATCCTAGGCAGGGAGCCGGGGAGCTGTTTTTT. It is translated as CASSLDPRQGAGELFF.

The chain links TRBV9 to TRBJ1-3; perhaps TRBD1 as D (6 bases). The ends were cut back, 3 bases at V and 2 bases at J, with 9 bases in the middle. The CDR3 sequence is 14 residues long. CDR1 SGDLS and CDR2 YYNGEE come from the germline V gene. Here the CDR3 reads CASSASGAGNTIYF. DNA for the CDR3: TGTGCCAGCAGCGCTTCAGGGGCTGGAAACACCATATATTTT.

This chain uses TRBV9 with TRBJ2-7; D gene ambiguous. V gave up 4 bases and J gave up 7 bases, with 15 bases separating them. In germline, CDR1 is SGDLS, CDR2 YYNGEE. The CDR3 is made up of 13 amino acids. DNA of the CDR3: TGTGCCAGCAGCTTTAATGAGAGAGCGGAGCAGTACTTC. Amino acid sequence: CASSFNERAEQYF.

This clone was counted a few times. The V call is TRBV15, the J call TRBJ1-4, with 7 bases that match TRBD1. The CDR3 is 14 amino acids. Germline CDR1 LNHNV, CDR2 YYDKDF (reference sequence). V shed 7 bases, J shed 5 bases, and the junction held 7 bases outside the gene matches. In nucleotides, the CDR3 is TGTGCCACCAAACCTGCCAGGGGGAATGAAAAACTGTTTTTT. It yields the protein CATKPARGNEKLFF.

This sequence joins TRBV7-2 and TRBJ1-5, with D unresolved. The V and J ends lost 5 bases and 5 bases respectively, with 10 bases between them. Germline CDR1 reads SGHTA; CDR2 reads FQGNSA. This CDR3 is built from 13 residues. CDR3: CASSAGSYQPQHF. The CDR3 bases are TGTGCCAGCAGCGCCGGGTCTTATCAGCCCCAGCATTTT.

This chain joins TRBV6-1 and TRBJ2-3, with D possibly matching TRBD1 (6 bases). Looked up from germline, CDR1 is MNHNS and CDR2 is SASEGT. The CDR3 runs 13 residues. With 7 bases removed from V and 3 bases from J, the gap between germline ends came to 11 bases. The CDR3, as DNA: TGTGCCAGCAAGGAAGGGGGAACAGATACGCAGTATTTT. It encodes CASKEGGTDTQYF.

The chain has TRBV5-1 and TRBJ2-3; D not resolved. Per the germline V gene, CDR1 is SGHRS and CDR2 is YFSETQ. This CDR3 comprises 15 residues. Trimming stripped 0 bases from V and 0 bases from J, with 8 bases between. The CDR3 protein is CASSLDSSSTDTQYF. The CDR3 DNA follows: TGCGCCAGCAGCTTGGACAGCTCTAGCACAGATACGCAGTATTTT.

The gene calls are TRBV9 and TRBJ2-5, with D maybe TRBD2 (5 bases). The ends were cut back, 5 bases at V and 3 bases at J, with 14 bases in the middle. CDR3 length: 14 amino acids. The germline gives CDR1 SGDLS, CDR2 YYNGEE. CDR3 protein: CASSLGLAEETQYF. The CDR3 DNA is TGTGCCAGCAGTTTAGGGCTAGCAGAAGAGACCCAGTACTTC.

The chain recombines TRBV7-2 with TRBJ1-6; D gene uncertain. This CDR3 contains 16 residues. Per germline, CDR1 SGHTA and CDR2 FQGNSA. V was trimmed by 5 bases and J by 10 bases, leaving 21 bases between them. CDR3 loop: CASSLTTTYSGSPLHF. The DNA for the CDR3 is TGTGCCAGCAGCCTCACGACGACATATTCGGGGTCACCCCTCCACTTT.

This clone was counted between two and nine times. The V and J genes are TRBV19 and TRBJ2-5, with D tentatively TRBD1 (6 bases). The germline V gene has CDR1 LNHDA and CDR2 SQIVND (reference sequence). CDR3 length: 14 amino acids. The ends were cut back, 4 bases at V and 5 bases at J, with 14 bases in the middle. This CDR3 is CASSTTGLTETQYF. As DNA, the CDR3 is TGTGCCAGTAGTACAACAGGGTTAACGGAGACCCAGTACTTC. The full variable domain, in which reference TRBV19 and TRBJ2-5 provide the parts outside the CDR3, is DGGITQSPKYLFRKEGQNVTLSCEQNLNHDAMYWYRQDPGQGLRLIYYSQIVNDFQKGDIAEGYSVSREKKESFPLTVTSAQKNPTAFYLCASSTTGLTETQYFGPGTRLLVL.

The genes are TRBV7-6 and TRBJ2-5; D unresolved. This CDR3 has 14 residues. Trimming removed 1 base from V and 1 base from J, with 7 bases in between. Per the germline V gene, CDR1 is SGHVS and CDR2 is FNYEAQ. This CDR3 reads CASSLGYSQETQYF. CDR3 bases: TGTGCCAGCAGCTTAGGTTACTCCCAAGAGACCCAGTACTTC.

The rearrangement links TRBV27 to TRBJ2-3, with no clear D. The germline CDR1 and CDR2 sequences are MNHEY and SMNVEV (reference sequence). V gave up 1 base and J gave up 1 base, with 15 bases separating them. The CDR3 is made up of 17 amino acids. The DNA of the CDR3 is TGTGCCAGCAGTTTATTCCGGCAGGCGGTAGGCACAGATACGCAGTATTTT. Translation: CASSLFRQAVGTDTQYF.

This clone was picked up one time. This chain connects TRBV11-3 to TRBJ2-2, with D perhaps being TRBD1 or TRBD2 (6 bases each). Per germline, CDR1 SGHNT and CDR2 YENEEA. This CDR3 spans 18 amino acids. Trimming took off 4 bases at V and 2 bases at J, with 20 bases between the two ends. DNA for the CDR3: TGTGCCAGCAGCTCCGTTCGCGGGGACACGGTAAACACCGGGGAGCTGTTTTTT. This gives the protein CASSSVRGDTVNTGELFF.

The chain is built from TRBV23-1 and TRBJ2-7; 9 nucleotides agree with TRBD1. TRBV23-1 carries the ORF label, with uncertain function. V was clipped by 0 bases and J by 2 bases; unmatched bases: 11. The CDR3 runs to 18 residues. Here the CDR3 DNA reads TGCGCCAGCAGTCAATCATCCATCCGGACAGGGGAAACCTACGAGCAGTACGTC. This sequence encodes CASSQSSIRTGETYEQYV.

The rearrangement links TRBV30 to TRBJ2-5; D call uncertain. In germline, CDR1 is GTSNPN, CDR2 SVGIG (reference sequence). V lost 4 bases and J 5 bases, leaving 8 bases between the germline ends. This CDR3 spans 11 amino acids. The CDR3 sequence: CAWTKSETQYF. The CDR3 DNA reads as TGTGCCTGGACTAAGTCTGAGACCCAGTACTTC.

V is TRBV13 and J is TRBJ1-1; D unresolved. Germline V gives CDR1 PRHDT, CDR2 FYEKMQ (reference sequence). The CDR3 runs to 16 residues. Trimming pared 2 bases from V and 0 bases from J, leaving 13 bases between. CDR3 coding DNA: TGTGCCAGCAGCTTATCGGACCGACGGATGAACACTGAAGCTTTCTTT. It translates to CASSLSDRRMNTEAFF.

This clone has a handful of counts. The chain couples TRBV5-6 to TRBJ2-1; D gene ambiguous. Trimming took 2 bases from V and 7 from J, leaving 7 bases between them. CDR1 is SGHDT and CDR2 is YYEEEE in the germline V gene. The CDR3 extends over 12 amino acids. CDR3 residues: CASSLMGNEQFF. CDR3 DNA sequence: TGTGCCAGCAGCTTAATGGGGAATGAGCAGTTCTTC.

Comments on this clone: A much larger clonotype is one base distant, so this may be a read error. The V gene is TRBV7-9, the J gene TRBJ2-5; a weak D match, TRBD1 (5 bases). Germline CDR1 reads SEHNR; CDR2 reads FQNEAQ (reference sequence). Trimming left V 2 bases short and J 5 bases short, with 6 bases between. The CDR3 is 12 residues long. In DNA, the CDR3 is TGTGCCAGCAGCTTAAAGGGGGAGACCCAGTACTTC. Translating it yields CASSLKGETQYF.

This clone was seen a handful of times. The chain has TRBV19 and TRBJ2-7, with D uncertain. Trimming took 0 bases from V and 1 from J, leaving 7 bases between them. Germline V gives CDR1 LNHDA, CDR2 SQIVND (reference sequence). This CDR3 region has 14 residues. CDR3 sequence (DNA): TGTGCCAGTAGTATAGAGCCAGATTCCTACGAGCAGTACTTC. Its translation: CASSIEPDSYEQYF.

The chain recombines TRBV7-9 with TRBJ1-2, with a tentative D call TRBD1 (5 bases). There are 13 residues in the CDR3. Trimming took off 3 bases at V and 6 bases at J, with 11 bases between the two ends. Germline CDR1 is SEHNR and CDR2 is FQNEAQ (reference sequence). Here the CDR3 reads CASSLGGADGYTF. In DNA, the CDR3 is TGTGCCAGCAGCTTGGGGGGTGCGGATGGCTACACCTTC.

This sequence joins TRBV6-1 and TRBJ2-5; no firm D call. V lost 2 bases, J lost 5 bases, and 6 bases lay in between. Germline assignment: CDR1 MNHNS and CDR2 SASEGT. The CDR3 spans 12 residues. In nucleotides, the CDR3 is TGTGCCAGCAGTGAAATAGGGGAGACCCAGTACTTC. Translated, it gives CASSEIGETQYF.